A selection of T cell receptor beta chains follows, all from one sample in a study of siplizumab effects on memory and regulatory T cells. Some clones are missing from TCRdb's copy, which holds only in-frame ones; the method was immunoSEQ multiplex PCR. The sample carries some 100,000 clones, around 95% recorded once. The source material was Tregs sorted from blood. The receptors derive from a human donor in good health. Both conserved end residues are part of each CDR3. A D gene is named only where the DNA matches it firmly. Size is stated for part of the rows, as once, few or many counts, or as a class when the clone is expanded.

d_call	v_call	j_call	clone_size	cdr3_aa	cdr3_nt
NA	TRBV7-9	TRBJ1-1	NA	CASSLGSQGNTEAFF	TGTGCCAGCAGCTTGGGGTCGCAGGGGAACACTGAAGCTTTCTTT
NA	TRBV19	TRBJ2-1	NA	CASSISGTTGNEQFF	TGTGCCAGTAGTATTTCAGGTACTACCGGGAATGAGCAGTTCTTC
TRBD2	TRBV18	TRBJ2-5	NA	CASSPLTSGYQETQYF	TGTGCCAGCTCACCGCTGACTAGCGGGTACCAAGAGACCCAGTACTTC
NA	TRBV7-9	TRBJ1-3	NA	CASSLSIGPSGTRGNTIYF	TGTGCCAGCAGCTTATCAATCGGCCCCAGCGGAACGAGGGGAAACACCATATATTTT
NA	TRBV6-5	TRBJ1-1	NA	CASSVVGGEEAFF	TGTGCCAGCAGCGTCGTGGGGGGCGAGGAAGCTTTCTTT
TRBD1	TRBV10-3	TRBJ2-7	NA	CAISAGTGLGEQYF	TGTGCCATCAGTGCCGGGACAGGGCTAGGTGAGCAGTACTTC
NA	TRBV2	TRBJ1-5	once	CASKGRPNQPQHF	TGTGCCAGCAAGGGTCGGCCAAATCAGCCCCAGCATTTT
NA	TRBV5-1	TRBJ1-3	NA	CASSLGVGNTIYF	TGCGCCAGCAGCTTGGGAGTGGGAAACACCATATATTTT
TRBD1	TRBV7-9	TRBJ2-7	NA	CASSLDQTNRGYEQYF	TGTGCCAGCAGCTTAGACCAGACGAACAGGGGTTACGAGCAGTACTTC
TRBD2	TRBV5-1	TRBJ2-1	NA	CASSLRSGRLNEQFF	TGCGCCAGCAGCTTGCGTAGCGGGAGGCTGAATGAGCAGTTCTTC
NA	TRBV15	TRBJ1-3	NA	CATSSKYSGNTIYF	TGTGCCACCAGTAGCAAATACTCTGGAAACACCATATATTTT
NA	TRBV18	TRBJ1-1	NA	CASSPGVGYTEAFF	TGTGCCAGCTCACCGGGGGTGGGTTACACTGAAGCTTTCTTT
NA	TRBV29-1	TRBJ2-7	NA	CSVEEWAGDKRQYF	TGCAGCGTTGAAGAATGGGCGGGGGACAAACGCCAGTACTTC
NA	TRBV30	TRBJ1-4	NA	CAWSGPGVGEKLFF	TGTGCCTGGAGTGGCCCAGGTGTTGGAGAAAAACTGTTTTTT
NA	TRBV6-5	TRBJ2-7	NA	CASSYSGHPYEQYF	TGTGCCAGCAGTTACTCAGGACATCCTTACGAGCAGTACTTC